A single sample is the source of the 26 T cell receptor beta chains below, sequenced in a study of blood T cell repertoires in COVID-19 (TCRdb year 2020). Receptors were amplified or captured by the immunoSEQ multiplex PCR assay. In its TCRdb copy, this immuneACCESS table keeps in-frame sequences only and misses some clones. Where compared with another copy, unresolved V genes explain less than half of these, and the others have no known cause. The table for this sample lists 200,000 to 250,000 clones; more than 85% of them were counted only once. The ten top clones hold 1.9% of the sample. The sequenced sample was peripheral blood. Receptor source: a man aged 35 to 55 with active or convalescent COVID-19.

The chain has TRBV23-1 and TRBJ1-5; 8 bases align to TRBD1. TRBV23-1 is sorted into the ORF group, with uncertain function. The CDR3 contains 16 residues. The V segment lost 2 bases and the J segment 6 bases; nucleotides outside the gene matches: 9. DNA of the CDR3: TGCGCCAGCAGTCAAGAGGACAGGGTCAAGGGTCAGCCCCAGCATTTT. Protein product: CASSQEDRVKGQPQHF.

The chain is built from TRBV28 and TRBJ2-7; 10 nucleotides agree with TRBD2. This CDR3 has 15 residues. The germline CDR1 and CDR2 sequences are MDHEN and SYDVKM. The trim removed 3 bases at V and 1 base at J, leaving 3 bases unmatched. The CDR3 DNA is TGTGCCAGCAGTTTCTCACTAGCGGGATCCTACGAGCAGTACTTC. This encodes CASSFSLAGSYEQYF.

V gene TRBV9 combines with J gene TRBJ2-5; 9 positions agree with TRBD1. The V segment lost 4 bases and the J segment 5 bases; nucleotides outside the gene matches: 9. Germline lookup yields CDR1 SGDLS and CDR2 YYNGEE. The CDR3 is 15 residues long. The CDR3 DNA sequence: TGTGCCAGCAGCCCCGACGGGACAGGGTATGAGACCCAGTACTTC. Its protein product is CASSPDGTGYETQYF.

The rearrangement joins TRBV28 to TRBJ1-1, with TRBD1 identical over 7 bases. V gave up 7 bases and J gave up 2 bases; unmatched junction bases: 16. Looked up from germline, CDR1 is MDHEN and CDR2 is SYDVKM. The CDR3 spans 17 residues. The CDR3 region is CASNSLGRGFINTEAFF. The CDR3 coding sequence is TGTGCCAGCAATTCCCTTGGCAGGGGGTTTATTAACACTGAAGCTTTCTTT. The complete variable domain, with remaining parts taken from reference TRBV28 and TRBJ1-1, reads DVKVTQSSRYLVKRTGEKVFLECVQDMDHENMFWYRQDPGLGLRLIYFSYDVKMKEKGDIPEGYSVSREKKERFSLILESASTNQTSMYLCASNSLGRGFINTEAFFGQGTRLTVV.

The rearrangement links TRBV28 to TRBJ1-1; D is ambiguous. The CDR3 has 13 residues. In germline, CDR1 is MDHEN, CDR2 SYDVKM. Trimming left V 6 bases short and J 1 base short, with 9 bases between. CDR3 DNA sequence: TGTGCCAGCAGGTCACTTAGGAACACTGAAGCTTTCTTT. This translates into CASRSLRNTEAFF.

The CDR3 here is CASSEGQGNTEAFF. The CDR3, as DNA: TGTGCCAGCAGTGAGGGACAGGGGAACACTGAAGCTTTCTTT. The chain joins TRBV6-4 to TRBJ1-1; 9 nucleotides line up with TRBD1. The CDR3 consists of 14 residues. V lost 3 bases and J lost 1; bases outside the gene matches: 0. Germline-derived CDR1 and CDR2 are MRHNA and SNTAGT.

The chain combines TRBV30 with TRBJ2-5; D might be TRBD1 (6 bases). The CDR3 extends over 15 amino acids. V lost 0 bases and J 3 bases, leaving 14 bases between the germline ends. CDR1 and CDR2 (germline): GTSNPN, SVGIG (reference sequence). The CDR3 spells CAWSVIRGTKETQYF. CDR3 bases: TGTGCCTGGAGTGTTATCAGGGGCACTAAAGAGACCCAGTACTTC.

Here the CDR3 reads CASSEKRGGSYNEQFF. In DNA form, the CDR3 reads TGTGCCAGCAGTGAAAAAAGGGGAGGTTCCTACAATGAGCAGTTCTTC. The chain links TRBV25-1 to TRBJ2-1, with D maybe TRBD2 (6 bases). CDR1 and CDR2 from the germline V gene are MGHDK and SYGVNS. The V gene lost 2 bases and the J gene lost 1 base, with 12 bases spanning the gap. The CDR3 is 16 residues long.

The V and J genes are TRBV6-5 and TRBJ1-3, with D perhaps TRBD1 (6 bases). Trimming removed 2 bases at V and 2 bases at J, with 10 bases between. In germline, CDR1 is MNHEY, CDR2 SVGAGI. The CDR3 is 15 amino acids. The CDR3 sequence: CASSYGGGTGNTIYF. DNA of the CDR3: TGTGCCAGCAGTTACGGCGGGGGCACTGGAAACACCATATATTTT.

The chain couples TRBV18 to TRBJ2-3, with D perhaps TRBD2 (6 bases). Germline V CDR1 and CDR2: KGHSH, LQKENI. The V end was cut by 1 base, the J end by 5 bases, with 10 bases between. The CDR3 runs 14 residues. CDR3 residues: CASSPREVIDTQYF. CDR3 sequence (DNA): TGTGCCAGCTCACCACGGGAGGTGATAGATACGCAGTATTTT.

The rearrangement links TRBV5-6 to TRBJ1-6; D not certain. Deletions cut 0 bases from V and 11 bases from J, with 12 bases between. Germline lookup yields CDR1 SGHDT and CDR2 YYEEEE. This CDR3 has 14 amino acids. The CDR3 nucleotides read TGTGCCAGCAGCTTGGCCGGGTCACCTCCACCCCTCCACTTT. This translates into CASSLAGSPPPLHF.

This chain links TRBV27 with TRBJ2-1, with 8 bases lining up with TRBD2. Trimming took 8 bases from V and 7 from J; bases not matched to a gene: 13. CDR3 length: 15 residues. Germline V gene data show CDR1 as MNHEY and CDR2 as SMNVEV (reference sequence). This CDR3 reads CASGRGGRPGNEQFF. The CDR3 nucleotides read TGTGCCAGCGGCCGTGGCGGGAGGCCCGGGAATGAGCAGTTCTTC.

In this sample, this clone turned up a few times. The genes are TRBV25-1 and TRBJ2-7; a weak D match, TRBD1 (6 bases). The V end was cut by 4 bases, the J end by 2 bases, with 12 bases between. This CDR3 contains 14 residues. CDR1 is MGHDK and CDR2 is SYGVNS in the germline V gene. CDR3 coding DNA: TGTGCCAGCAGTGCTAAACAGGGAGCCTACGAGCAGTACTTC. As protein: CASSAKQGAYEQYF.

CDR3 DNA: TGTGCCAGCAGGGGACAGGCGGTGGGCTATTCACCCCTCCACTTT. Translating it yields CASRGQAVGYSPLHF. The chain combines TRBV6-5 with TRBJ1-6; 8 bases match TRBD1. Germline loops: CDR1 MNHEY, CDR2 SVGAGI. V shed 6 bases, J shed 8 bases, and the junction held 9 bases outside the gene matches. The CDR3 runs 15 residues.

J is TRBJ2-1 and V is TRBV5-1; 8 bases align to TRBD1. The CDR3 runs 13 residues. V dropped 0 bases and J dropped 9; count of bases not matched to a gene: 2. Germline V gene data show CDR1 as SGHRS and CDR2 as YFSETQ. CDR3 loop: CASSLGTGSEQFF. Here the CDR3 DNA reads TGCGCCAGCAGCTTGGGGACAGGGAGTGAGCAGTTCTTC.

This rearrangement joins TRBV4-1 to TRBJ1-5; 7 bases fit TRBD1. Per germline, CDR1 MGHRA and CDR2 YSYEKL. The trim removed 3 bases at V and 5 bases at J, leaving 7 bases unmatched. The CDR3 sequence is 15 residues long. The DNA for the CDR3 is TGCGCCAGCAGCCAGTTACAGGGGTTTGATCAGCCCCAGCATTTT. As protein: CASSQLQGFDQPQHF.

J is TRBJ2-5 and V is TRBV20-1; TRBD2 agrees at 8 bases. The junction had 13 bases not matched to a gene; V was cut back by 3 bases and J by 4 bases. The CDR3 has 16 residues. In germline, CDR1 is DFQATT, CDR2 SNEGSKA (reference sequence). The CDR3 sequence is CSASRGWSGRRETQYF. In nucleotides, the CDR3 is TGCAGTGCTAGTCGCGGTTGGAGCGGGAGACGAGAGACCCAGTACTTC.

This chain joins TRBV30 and TRBJ2-1; D is unclear. The CDR3 runs to 14 residues. The germline V gene has CDR1 GTSNPN and CDR2 SVGIG (reference sequence). V was cut by 3 bases and J by 0 bases, with 9 bases left in between. CDR3 in amino acids: CAWRTPYSYNEQFF. The CDR3 bases are TGTGCCTGGAGGACACCTTACTCCTACAATGAGCAGTTCTTC.

V and J are TRBV19 and TRBJ2-5, with TRBD2 identical over 8 bases. Germline V gene lookup returns CDR1 LNHDA and CDR2 SQIVND (reference sequence). With V trimmed by 7 bases and J by 5 bases, 9 bases remained unmatched. CDR3 length equals 14 residues. The CDR3 region is CASTPSGGAETQYF. CDR3 coding DNA: TGTGCCAGTACCCCTTCGGGGGGGGCGGAGACCCAGTACTTC.

The chain has TRBV6-6 and TRBJ2-5, with 7 bases aligning to TRBD1. This CDR3 region has 15 residues. The V gene's germline CDR1 is MNHNY and CDR2 SVGAGI (reference sequence). The J segment lost 5 bases and the V segment lost 6 bases, leaving 12 bases of the junction unmatched. The CDR3 nucleotides are TGTGCCAGCAGCCCCGGGACAGTTAGAGGGGAGACCCAGTACTTC. Protein product: CASSPGTVRGETQYF.

This clone was observed a few times. The genes are TRBV24-1 and TRBJ1-5; 8 bases agree with TRBD1. The V and J ends lost 3 bases and 7 bases, in that order; junction bases with no gene match: 4. Germline CDR1 KGHDR, CDR2 SFDVKD. The CDR3 consists of 14 residues. Written as DNA, the CDR3 is TGTGCCACCAGTGATCGGACAGGGTGGCAGCCCCAGCATTTT. Translation: CATSDRTGWQPQHF.

This sequence joins TRBV3-1 (or the pseudogene TRBV3-2) and TRBJ1-5; a possible D gene is TRBD1 (6 bases). Between the trimmed V and J ends, which lost 1 base and 1 base, there was a span of 11 bases. The germline V gene encodes CDR1 LGHDT and CDR2 YNNKEL (reference sequence). The CDR3 extends over 16 amino acids. CDR3 DNA: TGTGCCAGCAGCCAAGCCAGGGGTAGGAGCAATCAGCCCCAGCATTTT. Translating gives CASSQARGRSNQPQHF.

This clone was recorded only once. The chain couples TRBV6-5 to TRBJ2-5; 9 bases agree with TRBD1. Unmatched junction bases numbered 9, after V lost 8 bases and J lost 5 bases. Germline V gene sequence: CDR1 MNHEY, CDR2 SVGAGI. The CDR3 loop spans 14 amino acids. CDR3 region: CASGWTGEVETQYF. The CDR3 nucleotides read TGTGCCAGCGGATGGACAGGGGAAGTTGAGACCCAGTACTTC.

The chain combines TRBV28 with TRBJ1-3; D is perhaps TRBD1 (5 bases). CDR1 is MDHEN and CDR2 is SYDVKM in the germline V gene. The CDR3 covers 14 residues. Between the trimmed V and J ends, which lost 5 bases and 2 bases, there was a span of 10 bases. The DNA for the CDR3 is TGTGCCAGCAGTACCCCGGGGGCTGGAAACACCATATATTTT. This sequence encodes CASSTPGAGNTIYF. The complete variable domain, with remaining parts taken from reference TRBV28 and TRBJ1-3, reads DVKVTQSSRYLVKRTGEKVFLECVQDMDHENMFWYRQDPGLGLRLIYFSYDVKMKEKGDIPEGYSVSREKKERFSLILESASTNQTSMYLCASSTPGAGNTIYFGEGSWLTVV.

This chain connects TRBV5-4 to TRBJ1-2, with TRBD1 identical over 8 bases. The germline V gene encodes CDR1 SGHNT and CDR2 YYREEE (reference sequence). The CDR3 is 15 amino acids. V shed 4 bases, J shed 4 bases, and the junction held 9 bases outside the gene matches. The CDR3 bases are TGTGCCAGCAGCGTCCGCCTCGACAGGGGCTATGGCTACACCTTC. Its translation: CASSVRLDRGYGYTF.

The CDR3 here is CATRPRETYNEQFF. The CDR3 coding sequence is TGTGCCACCAGGCCCAGGGAAACCTACAATGAGCAGTTCTTC. The J gene is TRBJ2-1, the V gene TRBV24-1, with a tentative D call TRBD1 (5 bases). The CDR3 runs 14 residues. Germline V CDR1 and CDR2: KGHDR, SFDVKD. Trimming took 7 bases from V and 2 from J, leaving 11 bases between them.